Below are 32 T cell receptor beta chains sequenced from a single sample in a study of blood T cell repertoires in COVID-19. Using immunoSEQ multiplex PCR, the repertoire was profiled, and TCRdb retains in-frame clones only, with some absent. The repertoire holds over 300,000 clones, with around 89% as singletons. Sequenced input: peripheral blood. The receptors were gathered from a man younger than 35 with active or convalescent COVID-19.

Turning to this clone: The same CDR3 can be traced to other DNA sequences in this sample. This rearrangement joins TRBV18 to TRBJ1-5, with D possibly TRBD1 on 6 matching bases. This CDR3 has 13 amino acids. Deletions cut 5 bases from V and 3 bases from J, with 8 bases between. Germline values: CDR1 KGHSH, CDR2 LQKENI. The CDR3 loop reads CASSRQDNQPQHF. In DNA, the CDR3 is TGTGCCAGCTCAAGACAGGACAATCAGCCCCAGCATTTT.

The gene calls are TRBV6-2 or TRBV6-3 and TRBJ1-1; D is undetermined. V was pared by 2 bases and J by 0 bases, with 10 bases between. CDR1 MNHEY and CDR2 SVGEGT come from the germline V gene. The CDR3 has 15 amino acids. The CDR3, as DNA: TGTGCCAGCAGTTACGGTTACAGTATGAACACTGAAGCTTTCTTT. Its protein is CASSYGYSMNTEAFF.

A single count supports this clone. This chain uses TRBV27 with TRBJ2-1; maybe TRBD1 (5 bases). This CDR3 spans 16 amino acids. The germline CDR1 and CDR2 sequences are MNHEY and SMNVEV (reference sequence). The germline V and J ends were trimmed by 0 bases and 4 bases, with 13 bases remaining between them. As DNA, the CDR3 is TGTGCCAGCAGTTTATCCGGACATGTCAGTTACAATGAGCAGTTCTTC. Its translation: CASSLSGHVSYNEQFF.

This rearrangement joins TRBV7-2 to TRBJ2-7, with a tentative D call TRBD1 (6 bases). This CDR3 contains 13 residues. V lost 1 base, J lost 4 bases, and 8 bases lay in between. The germline CDR1 and CDR2 sequences are SGHTA and FQGNSA. The DNA of the CDR3 is TGTGCCAGCAGCTTAGACAGGGCGTACGAGCAGTACTTC. It encodes CASSLDRAYEQYF.

The rearrangement joins TRBV28 to TRBJ2-7; D perhaps matches TRBD2 (5 bases). The CDR3 has 16 amino acids. CDR1 MDHEN and CDR2 SYDVKM come from the germline V gene. V was clipped by 8 bases and J by 2 bases, with 22 bases between them. The CDR3 DNA reads as TGTGCCAGCCCACCGGCAAAAGGCGGGCCTACCTACGAGCAGTACTTC. This encodes CASPPAKGGPTYEQYF.

V usage is TRBV4-1 and J usage is TRBJ1-5, with 7 bases identical to TRBD1. Germline assignment: CDR1 MGHRA and CDR2 YSYEKL. Trimming at V came to 1 base and at J to 6 bases, leaving 3 bases not matched to a gene. This CDR3 spans 14 amino acids. The CDR3 is CASSQGQGLQPQHF. CDR3 DNA sequence: TGCGCCAGCAGCCAAGGACAGGGTCTTCAGCCCCAGCATTTT.

This clone was picked up one time. The gene calls are TRBV5-1 and TRBJ2-1; the match to TRBD1 covers 9 bases. The CDR3 loop spans 19 amino acids. With V trimmed by 4 bases and J by 4 bases, 18 bases remained unmatched. Germline loops: CDR1 SGHRS, CDR2 YFSETQ. The chain's CDR3 is CASSPQKDRGILRYNEQFF. CDR3 nucleotides: TGCGCCAGCAGCCCACAAAAGGACAGGGGTATCCTTAGGTACAATGAGCAGTTCTTC. Combining the CDR3 with reference TRBV5-1 and TRBJ2-1 gives the whole variable domain KAGVTQTPRYLIKTRGQQVTLSCSPISGHRSVSWYQQTPGQGLQFLFEYFSETQRNKGNFPGRFSGRQFSNSRSEMNVSTLELGDSALYLCASSPQKDRGILRYNEQFFGPGTRLTVL.

This sequence joins TRBV6-5 and TRBJ2-7, with a weak D call TRBD2 (5 bases). Per germline, CDR1 MNHEY and CDR2 SVGAGI. The CDR3 consists of 15 residues. Trimming stripped 2 bases from V and 2 bases from J, with 13 bases between. The CDR3 DNA is TGTGCCAGCAGTTACGGAGGCCGGCACCCCTACGAGCAGTACTTC. This encodes CASSYGGRHPYEQYF.

The chain carries TRBV27 and TRBJ2-5; TRBD2 matches 11 bases. Germline V CDR1 and CDR2: MNHEY, SMNVEV (reference sequence). V dropped 8 bases and J dropped 2; count of bases not matched to a gene: 7. The CDR3 has 15 residues. CDR3 coding DNA: TGTGCCAGCCGGATAGCGGGAGGGCGTCAAGAGACCCAGTACTTC. Its translation: CASRIAGGRQETQYF.

The chain has TRBV4-2 and TRBJ2-5; maybe TRBD2 (7 bases). CDR1 and CDR2 from the germline V gene are LGHNA and YNFKEQ. V was trimmed by 0 bases and J by 3 bases, leaving 14 bases between them. The CDR3 covers 16 residues. CDR3 nucleotide sequence: TGTGCCAGCAGCCAAGATATGCGCGGGGGCGAAGAGACCCAGTACTTC. Protein product: CASSQDMRGGEETQYF.

This sequence joins TRBV7-3 and TRBJ2-2; a weak D match, TRBD1 (6 bases). The CDR3 consists of 17 residues. CDR1 is SGHTA, CDR2 FQGTGA, per germline. V dropped 5 bases and J dropped 4 bases, with 20 bases sitting between them. CDR3 amino acids: CASSRPPTGPGTGELFF. CDR3 sequence (DNA): TGTGCCAGCAGCCGACCCCCAACAGGGCCCGGCACCGGGGAGCTGTTTTTT.

The chain uses TRBV27 and TRBJ2-5; possibly TRBD1 for D (5 bases). This CDR3 spans 13 amino acids. Germline values: CDR1 MNHEY, CDR2 SMNVEV (reference sequence). Trimming took off 5 bases at V and 2 bases at J, with 9 bases between the two ends. The CDR3, as DNA: TGTGCCAGCAGTCGACAGAATCAAGAGACCCAGTACTTC. This codes for CASSRQNQETQYF.

This clone has only one observation. The rearrangement joins TRBV7-9 to TRBJ1-5; D is ambiguous. Germline values: CDR1 SEHNR, CDR2 FQNEAQ (reference sequence). CDR3 size: 15 residues. V lost 5 bases, J lost 0 bases, and 11 bases lay in between. The CDR3: CASSPGDLSNQPQHF. The CDR3 DNA reads as TGTGCCAGCAGCCCAGGCGACCTTAGCAATCAGCCCCAGCATTTT.

The chain's CDR3 is CASRTSGSYEQYF. The CDR3 DNA is TGTGCCAGTAGGACTAGCGGATCCTACGAGCAGTACTTC. The chain has TRBV3-1 (or the pseudogene TRBV3-2) and TRBJ2-7, with 10 nucleotides matching TRBD2. Per germline, CDR1 LGHDT and CDR2 YNNKEL (reference sequence). V gave up 9 bases and J gave up 1 base; unmatched junction bases: 3. The CDR3 covers 13 residues.

The chain is built from TRBV2 and TRBJ1-5; no clear D gene. The germline CDR1 and CDR2 sequences are SNHLY and FYNNEI. Trimming removed 6 bases from V and 4 bases from J, with 7 bases in between. The CDR3 consists of 12 residues. This chain's CDR3 is CASSLANQPQHF. DNA for the CDR3: TGTGCCAGCAGCCTGGCAAATCAGCCCCAGCATTTT.

V gene TRBV4-3 combines with J gene TRBJ2-7; perhaps TRBD2 as D (5 bases). The V gene lost 0 bases and the J gene lost 5 bases, with 11 bases spanning the gap. The CDR3 is made up of 14 amino acids. Germline CDR1 LGHNA, CDR2 YSLEER. CDR3 in amino acids: CASSQERGFNEQYF. CDR3 DNA: TGCGCCAGCAGCCAAGAACGCGGGTTCAACGAGCAGTACTTC.

The genes are TRBV9 and TRBJ2-7; tentatively, D is TRBD1 (6 bases). The CDR3 has 14 residues. V lost 10 bases to trimming and J lost 7 bases, with 24 bases between them. Germline CDR1 SGDLS, CDR2 YYNGEE. CDR3 residues: CASSQGQGRREQYF. CDR3 sequence (DNA): TGTGCCTCCTCGCAGGGGCAGGGGCGGAGGGAGCAGTACTTC.

The CDR3: CASSQGWGPNEKLFF. CDR3 nucleotides: TGCGCCAGCAGCCAAGGGTGGGGCCCTAATGAAAAACTGTTTTTT. The J gene is TRBJ1-4, the V gene TRBV4-3; maybe TRBD1 (5 bases). The CDR3 is 15 residues long. Trimming pared 1 base from V and 3 bases from J, leaving 9 bases between. CDR1 LGHNA and CDR2 YSLEER come from the germline V gene.

The rearrangement joins TRBV4-2 to TRBJ2-1; TRBD1 aligns across 7 bases. The CDR3 is 16 residues long. Trimming took 1 base from V and 1 from J; bases not matched to a gene: 4. Germline V gene sequence: CDR1 LGHNA, CDR2 YNFKEQ. The CDR3 coding sequence is TGTGCCAGCAGCCAAGTCGGGGACAGATCCTACAATGAGCAGTTCTTC. Amino acids: CASSQVGDRSYNEQFF.

V is TRBV27 and J is TRBJ2-7, with a possible D match to TRBD2 (6 bases). Germline CDR1 and CDR2: MNHEY and SMNVEV (reference sequence). Trimming left V 2 bases short and J 5 bases short, with 16 bases between. There are 15 residues in the CDR3. In DNA form, the CDR3 reads TGTGCCAGCAGTTTACTCCCAGGGACTTTCAACGAGCAGTACTTC. It is translated as CASSLLPGTFNEQYF.

Comments on this clone: Just one base apart from a much larger clone, this may be a read error. The sample has other DNA sequences that encode this CDR3 too. V usage is TRBV28 and J usage is TRBJ2-3; TRBD2 matches at 8 bases. With 5 bases clipped from V and 4 bases from J, the junction kept 2 bases outside the gene matches. This CDR3 comprises 13 residues. Germline-derived CDR1 and CDR2 are MDHEN and SYDVKM. The CDR3 loop reads CASSLTSADTQYF. The CDR3 nucleotides read TGTGCCAGCAGTCTGACTAGCGCAGATACGCAGTATTTT.

As to this clone: Other DNA sequences in this sample translate to the same CDR3. The rearrangement links TRBV4-3 to TRBJ1-5; weak D call: TRBD1 (6 bases). Per the germline V gene, CDR1 is LGHNA and CDR2 is YSLEER. V lost 1 base and J lost 4, with 11 bases in between. The CDR3 loop spans 15 amino acids. The CDR3 nucleotides read TGCGCCAGCAGCCAAGCGACAGGAGGAAATCAGCCCCAGCATTTT. It encodes CASSQATGGNQPQHF.

The chain combines TRBV7-2 with TRBJ1-5, with D hard to call. This CDR3 is 13 amino acids long. Deletions cut 5 bases from V and 7 bases from J, with 12 bases between. Germline assignment: CDR1 SGHTA and CDR2 FQGNSA. DNA of the CDR3: TGTGCCAGCAGCACCCCAGGAGGACAGCCCCAGCATTTT. It encodes CASSTPGGQPQHF. The full variable domain, rest sourced from reference TRBV7-2 and TRBJ1-5, is GAGVSQSPSNKVTEKGKDVELRCDPISGHTALYWYRQSLGQGLEFLIYFQGNSAPDKSGLPSDRFSAERTGGSVSTLTIQRTQQEDSAVYLCASSTPGGQPQHFGDGTRLSIL.

The genes are TRBV28 and TRBJ2-2; TRBD2 matches at 9 bases. Germline loops: CDR1 MDHEN, CDR2 SYDVKM. This CDR3 spans 18 amino acids. Trimming took 3 bases from V and 2 from J; bases not matched to a gene: 10. The CDR3 DNA follows: TGTGCCAGCAGTTTCACCCCCTTTAGCGGGAGTAACACCGGGGAGCTGTTTTTT. This translates into CASSFTPFSGSNTGELFF.

The chain carries TRBV9 and TRBJ2-7; 10 nucleotides agree with TRBD2. The germline V gene has CDR1 SGDLS and CDR2 YYNGEE. V trimming: 0 bases; J trimming: 6 bases; junction bases outside the gene matches: 9. The CDR3 is 16 amino acids. CDR3 nucleotide sequence: TGTGCCAGCAGCGTAGAGCCTAGCGGGAGTTTCGGCGAGCAGTACTTC. Its translation is CASSVEPSGSFGEQYF.

The V gene is TRBV7-3, the J gene TRBJ2-1, with D perhaps matching TRBD2 (7 bases). From germline, CDR1 is SGHTA and CDR2 FQGTGA. CDR3 length equals 13 residues. Trimming pared 3 bases from V and 12 bases from J, leaving 15 bases between. The CDR3 sequence: CASSFYPGEGQFF. For the CDR3, the DNA is TGTGCCAGCAGCTTCTACCCAGGGGAGGGGCAGTTCTTC.

The genes are TRBV10-2 and TRBJ1-5; D is possibly TRBD1 (5 bases). The CDR3 runs 14 residues. CDR1 WSHSY and CDR2 SAAADI come from the germline V gene. V lost 2 bases, J lost 6 bases, and 11 bases lay in between. The CDR3 sequence: CASSEGNRGQPQHF. In nucleotides, the CDR3 is TGCGCCAGCAGTGAGGGTAATAGGGGTCAGCCCCAGCATTTT.

The chain joins TRBV5-1 to TRBJ2-7, with 8 bases lining up with TRBD1. This CDR3 contains 15 residues. V shed 5 bases and J 0 bases; nucleotides not matched to a gene: 7. Germline V gene data show CDR1 as SGHRS and CDR2 as YFSETQ. Here the CDR3 reads CASSVRGTGSYEQYF. In nucleotides, the CDR3 is TGCGCCAGCAGTGTGAGGGGGACAGGCTCCTACGAGCAGTACTTC.

The gene calls are TRBV4-2 and TRBJ2-4; D is unresolved. Trimming took 0 bases from V and 4 from J, leaving 10 bases between them. The germline CDR1 and CDR2 sequences are LGHNA and YNFKEQ. The CDR3 spans 15 residues. For the CDR3, the DNA is TGTGCCAGCAGCCAAGAAGAGACTGGGAAAAACATTCAGTACTTC. Encoded protein: CASSQEETGKNIQYF.

The CDR3 protein is CASSSQPPGLAGSYNEQFF. CDR3 bases: TGTGCCAGCAGCTCCCAACCTCCAGGACTAGCGGGTTCCTACAATGAGCAGTTCTTC. The chain is built from TRBV7-3 and TRBJ2-1; 11 positions match TRBD2. This CDR3 is built from 19 residues. J gave up 1 base and V 4 bases, and 12 bases lay outside the gene matches. Germline CDR1 and CDR2: SGHTA and FQGTGA.

This clone appeared a few times. The chain has TRBV6-5 and TRBJ2-7; the D gene is possibly TRBD2 (5 bases). Germline CDR1 and CDR2: MNHEY and SVGAGI. The V gene lost 2 bases and the J gene lost 0 bases, with 8 bases spanning the gap. The CDR3 totals 14 residues. The CDR3, as DNA: TGTGCCAGCAGTTACCAGCGGAGCTCCTACGAGCAGTACTTC. Its protein is CASSYQRSSYEQYF.

The chain recombines TRBV4-3 with TRBJ2-3; 9 bases are shared with TRBD2. The length of the CDR3 is 16 residues. Germline assignment: CDR1 LGHNA and CDR2 YSLEER. V was pared by 0 bases and J by 6 bases, with 7 bases of the junction left unmatched. CDR3 protein: CASSQDSASGVDTQYF. In nucleotides, the CDR3 is TGCGCCAGCAGCCAAGACTCGGCTAGCGGGGTCGATACGCAGTATTTT.